This TCR beta chain stems from a study of shared clonotypes between healthy human individuals. TCRdb keeps only in-frame clones here, not all; method: immunoSEQ multiplex PCR. The sample has about 1 million clones, 65% to 75% seen once. V was shortened by 2 bases and J by 1 base, with 10 bases between the two germline ends. CDR3 size: 15 residues. From germline, CDR1 is MNHEY and CDR2 SMNVEV (reference sequence). With respect to this clone: The antigen is unknown. Other nucleotide sequences from this sample produce the same CDR3.

Study findings and constraints: Incomplete sequencing of sorted subsets was indicated by rarefaction despite large depth.

J is TRBJ2-3 and V is TRBV27, with D perhaps matching TRBD2 (6 bases). Sequencing used memory CD4+ T cells sorted from blood. Sample subset: CD45RA-negative fraction. The clonotype was recovered from a man between 18 and 29 years old in good health. Here the CDR3 DNA reads TGTGCCAGCAGTTTAGCGGGGCGCGGCACAGATACGCAGTATTTT. This translates into CASSLAGRGTDTQYF.